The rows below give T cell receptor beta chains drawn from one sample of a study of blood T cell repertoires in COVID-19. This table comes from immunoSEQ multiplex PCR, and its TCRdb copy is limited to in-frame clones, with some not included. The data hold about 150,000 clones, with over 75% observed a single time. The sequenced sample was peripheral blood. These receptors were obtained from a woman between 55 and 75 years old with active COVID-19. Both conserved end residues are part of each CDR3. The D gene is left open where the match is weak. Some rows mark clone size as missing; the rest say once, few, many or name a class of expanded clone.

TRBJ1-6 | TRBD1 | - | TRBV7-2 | CASSQTGFGNSPLHF | TGTGCCAGCAGTCAGACAGGGTTCGGGAATTCACCCCTCCACTTT
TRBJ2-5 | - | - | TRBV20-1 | CSASGTSGETQYF | TGCAGTGCTAGTGGAACCAGCGGAGAGACCCAGTACTTC
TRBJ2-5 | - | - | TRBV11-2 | CASSRDNQETQYF | TGTGCCAGCAGCCGGGACAACCAAGAGACCCAGTACTTC
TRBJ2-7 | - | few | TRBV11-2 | CASSLFGGLGDEQYF | TGTGCCAGCAGCTTATTTGGCGGATTGGGAGACGAGCAGTACTTC
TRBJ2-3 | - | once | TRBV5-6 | CASSPIDRGPGTDTQYF | TGTGCCAGCAGCCCTATTGATCGCGGCCCAGGGACAGATACGCAGTATTTT
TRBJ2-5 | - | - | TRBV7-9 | CASSFDAVQETQYF | TGTGCCAGCAGCTTTGATGCGGTACAAGAGACCCAGTACTTC
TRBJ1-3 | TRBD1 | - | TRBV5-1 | CASSLGGTGGYRGNTIYF | TGCGCCAGCAGCTTGGGTGGGACAGGAGGCTACCGGGGAAACACCATATATTTT
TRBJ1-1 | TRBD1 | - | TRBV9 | CASSVKGASTEAFF | TGTGCCAGCAGCGTAAAGGGGGCGAGCACTGAAGCTTTCTTT
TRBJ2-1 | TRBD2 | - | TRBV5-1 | CASRRLASFSDEQFF | TGCGCCAGCCGAAGACTAGCGAGCTTCTCCGATGAGCAGTTCTTC
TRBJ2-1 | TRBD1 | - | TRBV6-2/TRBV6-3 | CASSYSFSLSRQGAGEQFF | TGTGCCAGCAGTTACTCTTTCTCCCTTAGTAGACAGGGGGCAGGTGAGCAGTTCTTC
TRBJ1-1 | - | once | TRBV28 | CATTWTTADVNTEAFF | TGTGCCACCACCTGGACAACGGCCGACGTGAACACTGAAGCTTTCTTT
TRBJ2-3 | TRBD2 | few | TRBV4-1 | CASSPRDYFAADTQYF | TGCGCCAGCAGCCCCCGGGACTACTTCGCAGCAGATACGCAGTATTTT
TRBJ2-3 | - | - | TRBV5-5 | CASSLGGPTDTQYF | TGTGCCAGCAGCTTGGGGGGCCCCACAGATACGCAGTATTTT
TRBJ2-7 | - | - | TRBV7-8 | CASSLMAGEGYEQYF | TGTGCCAGCAGCTTAATGGCAGGGGAGGGCTACGAGCAGTACTTC
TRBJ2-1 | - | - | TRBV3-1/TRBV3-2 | CASSPSPSRRRDEQFF | TGTGCCAGCAGCCCCTCCCCCAGCCGGCGGCGGGATGAGCAGTTCTTC
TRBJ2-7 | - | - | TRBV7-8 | CAGSSTEVVAAYEQYF | TGTGCCGGCAGCTCGACCGAGGTGGTAGCGGCCTACGAGCAGTACTTC
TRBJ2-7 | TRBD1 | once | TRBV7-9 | CASSSWDRGGYEQYF | TGTGCCAGCAGTTCCTGGGACAGGGGTGGCTACGAGCAGTACTTC
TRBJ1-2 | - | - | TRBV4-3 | CASSPQWGGSYGYTF | TGCGCCAGCAGCCCGCAATGGGGGGGCTCCTATGGCTACACCTTC
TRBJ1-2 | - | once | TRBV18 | CASSPQGRHDYTF | TGTGCCAGCTCACCCCAGGGCCGCCACGACTACACCTTC
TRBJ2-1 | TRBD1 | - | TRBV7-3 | CASSLRGSGGLYNEQFF | TGTGCCAGCAGCTTAAGAGGTTCAGGGGGCCTTTACAATGAGCAGTTCTTC
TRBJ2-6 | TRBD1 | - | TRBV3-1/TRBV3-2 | CASSQKGQGTSSGANVLTF | TGTGCCAGCAGCCAAAAGGGACAGGGAACGAGCTCTGGGGCCAACGTCCTGACTTTC
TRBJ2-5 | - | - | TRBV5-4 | CASSLGGPETQYF | TGTGCCAGCAGCTTGGGAGGGCCGGAGACCCAGTACTTC
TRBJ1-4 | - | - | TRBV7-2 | CASSSVRGEKLFF | TGTGCCAGCAGCTCAGTCAGGGGTGAAAAACTGTTTTTT
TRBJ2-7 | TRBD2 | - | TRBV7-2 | CASSVGLAGVSEQYF | TGTGCCAGCAGCGTCGGACTAGCGGGAGTCTCCGAGCAGTACTTC
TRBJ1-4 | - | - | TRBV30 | CAWTINEKLFF | TGTGCCTGGACCATTAATGAAAAACTGTTTTTT
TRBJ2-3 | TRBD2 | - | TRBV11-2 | CASSPRLAGGWSTDTQYF | TGTGCCAGCAGCCCCAGACTAGCGGGAGGATGGAGCACAGATACGCAGTATTTT
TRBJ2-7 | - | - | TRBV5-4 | CASRSGGRSYEQYF | TGTGCCAGCAGAAGTGGAGGGAGGAGCTACGAGCAGTACTTC
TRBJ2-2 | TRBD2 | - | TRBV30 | CAWSGLAGSNTGELFF | TGTGCCTGGAGCGGGCTAGCGGGATCGAACACCGGGGAGCTGTTTTTT
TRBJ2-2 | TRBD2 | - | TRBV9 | CASSLSGTNTGELFF | TGTGCCAGCAGCCTGAGCGGGACGAACACCGGGGAGCTGTTTTTT
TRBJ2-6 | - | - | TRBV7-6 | CASSGSARAGANVLTF | TGTGCCAGCAGCGGTAGTGCGAGGGCGGGGGCCAACGTCCTGACTTTC
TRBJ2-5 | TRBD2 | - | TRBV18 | CASSPGLAEETQYF | TGTGCCAGCTCACCCGGACTAGCGGAAGAGACCCAGTACTTC
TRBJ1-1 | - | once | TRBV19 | CASSTPGWETEAFF | TGTGCCAGTAGTACCCCAGGGTGGGAAACTGAAGCTTTCTTT
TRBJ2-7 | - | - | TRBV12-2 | CASRLIYPGLAGDHLGYEQYF | TGTGCAAGTCGCTTAATCTACCCGGGACTAGCGGGAGACCATTTAGGCTACGAGCAGTACTTC
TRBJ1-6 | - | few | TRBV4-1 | CASSQDSTGNSPLHF | TGCGCCAGCAGCCAAGACAGCACAGGGAATTCACCCCTCCACTTT
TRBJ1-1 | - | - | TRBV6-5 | CASSYSLRQGAFF | TGTGCCAGCAGTTACTCGCTACGCCAGGGAGCTTTCTTT
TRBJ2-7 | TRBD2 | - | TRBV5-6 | CASSLSGRSYEQYF | TGTGCCAGCAGCTTAAGCGGGAGATCATACGAGCAGTACTTC
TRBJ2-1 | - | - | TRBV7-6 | CASSLGGAQGYNEQFF | TGTGCCAGCAGCCTAGGTGGGGCACAGGGATACAATGAGCAGTTCTTC
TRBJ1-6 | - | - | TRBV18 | CASSPGQQGSPLHF | TGTGCCAGCTCACCAGGACAGCAGGGTTCACCCCTCCACTTT
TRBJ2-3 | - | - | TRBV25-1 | CASSVRGGGTDTQYF | TGTGCCAGCAGTGTGAGAGGTGGTGGCACAGATACGCAGTATTTT
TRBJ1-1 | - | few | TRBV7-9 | CASSPGGSDSTEAFF | TGTGCCAGCAGCCCGGGGGGCTCCGATAGCACTGAAGCTTTCTTT
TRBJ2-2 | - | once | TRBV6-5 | CASRRAPSVGELFF | TGTGCCAGCAGGCGAGCCCCTTCGGTCGGGGAGCTGTTTTTT
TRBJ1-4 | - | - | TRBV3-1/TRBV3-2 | CASSQDGAGNEKLFF | TGTGCCAGCAGCCAAGATGGGGCTGGTAATGAAAAACTGTTTTTT
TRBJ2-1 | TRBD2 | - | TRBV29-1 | CSSGTSGKGEQFF | TGCAGCTCCGGGACTAGCGGGAAGGGTGAGCAGTTCTTC
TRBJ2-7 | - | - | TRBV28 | CASSLSRRGEQYF | TGTGCCAGCAGTTTAAGCAGGAGGGGCGAGCAGTACTTC
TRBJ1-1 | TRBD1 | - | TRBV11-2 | CASSWTGRTEAFF | TGTGCCAGCAGCTGGACAGGGCGGACTGAAGCTTTCTTT
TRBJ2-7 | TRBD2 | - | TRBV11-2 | CASTVQAGLAGGEQYF | TGTGCCAGCACTGTACAAGCGGGACTAGCGGGAGGTGAGCAGTACTTC
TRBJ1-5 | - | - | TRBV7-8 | CASNPTSQGLGSQPQHF | TGTGCCAGCAATCCCACCTCACAGGGCCTGGGCAGTCAGCCCCAGCATTTT